This TCR beta chain was recovered during a study of blood T cell repertoires in COVID-19. Study overall: Acute and convalescent COVID-19 samples came from the United States, Italy and Spain.

A Seattle source enrolled patients during active infection and followed them longitudinally. This clone has just a few counts. Sequencing used immunoSEQ multiplex PCR; TCRdb keeps in-frame clones, though not all of them. The repertoire includes about 140,000 clones, 88% of them detected once, and more than 2.5% sits in the top ten. The source material was peripheral blood. The sequence was obtained from a human donor with COVID-19, enrolled during active disease. The donor label of this sample is uncertain.

The CDR3 bases are TGTGCCAGCAGTGAAGCCGCGGCTAGCGGGGCCGAGACCCAGTACTTC. It translates to CASSEAAASGAETQYF. The rearrangement links TRBV6-1 to TRBJ2-5, with 9 bases fitting TRBD2. Germline CDR1 reads MNHNS; CDR2 reads SASEGT. Trimming cost V 0 bases and J 5 bases; bases outside gene matches: 7. The CDR3 length is 16 residues.